One TCR beta chain is described in this entry. Its antigen is still unknown. It may be a read error: a sequence one base away is much more abundant. TCRdb independently ran MiXCR on the 5' RACE reads; one entry per CDR3 protein. The sample holds around 140,000 distinct CDR3 sequences, roughly 10% seen once. The data belong to a study of CD8 T cells in ankylosing spondylitis. The CDR3 is 13 amino acids. Germline V lookup: CDR1 DFQATT, CDR2 SNEGSKA (reference sequence). The V end was cut by 8 bases, the J end by 5 bases, with 16 bases between. Broader study findings: Past studies reported some motif variants in reactive arthritis synovial fluid and blood. Seemingly distinctive of ankylosing spondylitis blood was a TCR beta motif formed by eight highly homologous variants.

The sequenced sample consisted of blood, either unsorted or a sorted T cell fraction (not recorded which). The receptor's source is a female donor with ankylosing spondylitis or in good health (not recorded which). The J gene is TRBJ2-1, the V gene TRBV20-1, with D possibly matching TRBD2 (5 bases). The CDR3 region is CSTITLAHNEQFF. Written as DNA, the CDR3 is TGCAGTACTATTACGCTAGCCCACAATGAGCAGTTCTTC.